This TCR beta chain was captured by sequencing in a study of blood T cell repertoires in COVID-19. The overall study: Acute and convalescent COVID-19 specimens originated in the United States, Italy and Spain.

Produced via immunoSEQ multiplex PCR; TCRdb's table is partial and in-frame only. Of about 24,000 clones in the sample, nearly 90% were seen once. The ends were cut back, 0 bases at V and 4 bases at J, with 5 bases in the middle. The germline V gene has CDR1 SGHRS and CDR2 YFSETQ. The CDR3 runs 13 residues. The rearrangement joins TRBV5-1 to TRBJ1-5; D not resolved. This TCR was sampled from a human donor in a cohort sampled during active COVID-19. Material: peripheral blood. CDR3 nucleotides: TGCGCCAGCAGCTTGGAAGAGAATCAGCCCCAGCATTTT. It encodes CASSLEENQPQHF.